This is a list of T cell receptor beta chains from one sample in a study of T cells in Graves' hyperthyroidism and ophthalmopathy. TCRdb fed the multiplex PCR reads into MiXCR, producing one record per CDR3 protein. The sample holds about 700,000 distinct CDR3 sequences, about 15% seen once. The sequenced material came from blood. All receptors come from a young woman with Graves' hyperthyroidism. The CDR3 runs from the conserved cysteine through the conserved F or W. Fields, in order: J gene, V gene, D gene, clone size, CDR3 DNA, CDR3 protein. A D gene is named only where the DNA matches it firmly. Some rows mark clone size as missing; the rest say once, few, many or name a class of expanded clone.

TRBJ1-6,TRBV12-3/TRBV12-4,NA,many,TGTGCCAGCAGCCCCCTCCAGGCTTCACCCCTCCACTTT,CASSPLQASPLHF
TRBJ1-5,TRBV29-1,NA,NA,TGCAGCGTTGGCGGTCGCAATCAGCCCCAGCATTTT,CSVGGRNQPQHF
TRBJ1-2,TRBV24-1,TRBD1,many,TGTGCCACCAGTGATTCAGGGACAGGGATTTGGGGCTACACCTTC,CATSDSGTGIWGYTF
TRBJ2-1,TRBV13,NA,many,TGTGCCAGCAGCTTAGGCAGCGGGTTCTCCTACAATGAGCAGTTCTTC,CASSLGSGFSYNEQFF
TRBJ2-7,TRBV13,TRBD2,many,TGTGCCAGCAGCCCGGGACTAGCCCTCTCTGAGCAGTACTTC,CASSPGLALSEQYF
TRBJ2-7,TRBV5-1,TRBD1,NA,TGCGCCAGCAGCTTGGTGACAGGGGCGAGATACGAGCAGTACTTC,CASSLVTGARYEQYF
TRBJ1-6,TRBV7-2,NA,few,TGTGCCAGCAGCTTAGAGGTTGAAGTCGAACCCCTCCACTTT,CASSLEVEVEPLHF
TRBJ2-1,TRBV13,NA,few,TGTGCCAGCATCCTACTCGGCGAGAGGGGGGAGCAGTTCTTC,CASILLGERGEQFF
TRBJ2-1,TRBV2,TRBD2,many,TGTGCCAGCAGTGAGAGACTAGCGGTTACCTACAATGAGCAGTTCTTC,CASSERLAVTYNEQFF
TRBJ2-1,TRBV2,NA,many,TGTGCCAGCAGTGAAGTGGGAACGGGGAGAGACAATGAGCAGTTCTTC,CASSEVGTGRDNEQFF
TRBJ2-7,TRBV20-1,TRBD2,NA,TGCAGTGCTAGTCTAGCGGGAGCCGTGGAAGAGCAGTACTTC,CSASLAGAVEEQYF
TRBJ2-6,TRBV7-3,TRBD1,many,TGTGCCAGCAGCCCGGACAGGGCTGGGGCCAACGTCCTGACTTTC,CASSPDRAGANVLTF
TRBJ1-2,TRBV3-1,NA,many,TGTGCCAGCAGCCAGAGTCTTGTGGGACCCGAGGACTATGGCTACACCTTC,CASSQSLVGPEDYGYTF
TRBJ2-1,TRBV5-1,TRBD1,many,TGCGCCAGCAGCTTGGAACAGGGGGACCTCAATGAGCAGTTCTTC,CASSLEQGDLNEQFF
TRBJ2-7,TRBV2,NA,many,TGTGCCAGCAAAAGCGACGGAACCTCCTACGAGCAGTACTTC,CASKSDGTSYEQYF
TRBJ2-5,TRBV20-1,NA,few,TGCAGTGCTAGAGGGACCACAGGGAATTTCCGGGAGACCCAGTACTTC,CSARGTTGNFRETQYF
TRBJ1-4,TRBV6-2/TRBV6-3,NA,NA,TGTGCCAGCAGTCATTTGGCTGGAAAACTGTTTTTT,CASSHLAGKLFF
TRBJ2-1,TRBV13,NA,many,TGTGCCAGCAGCTTTAAGCGGGTAGGGGGCAATGAGCAGTTCTTC,CASSFKRVGGNEQFF
TRBJ2-3,TRBV5-1,NA,many,TGCGCCAGCAGCTTGGGGGGGACCTTCACAGATACGCAGTATTTT,CASSLGGTFTDTQYF
TRBJ1-4,TRBV28,TRBD1,few,TGTGCCAGCAGTTTAAGGGGGCTTGAAAAACTGTTTTTT,CASSLRGLEKLFF
TRBJ2-3,TRBV7-8,TRBD2,few,TGTGCCAGCAGCTTATTCTTTGGGACTAGCGGGAGGGGTAGCACAGATACGCAGTATTTT,CASSLFFGTSGRGSTDTQYF
TRBJ2-5,TRBV12-3/TRBV12-4,NA,many,TGTGCCAGCAGGTACCAAGAGACCCAGTACTTC,CASRYQETQYF
TRBJ2-3,TRBV24-1,NA,many,TGTGCCACCAGTGATTCGACACGGGACACAGATACGCAGTATTTT,CATSDSTRDTDTQYF
TRBJ2-1,TRBV20-1,NA,many,TGCAGTGCTAGCCCCAATGAGCAGTTCTTC,CSASPNEQFF
TRBJ2-3,TRBV27,TRBD2,NA,TGTGCCAGCAGTTTTTATTTAGCGGGAGGGCCCAGCACAGATACGCAGTATTTT,CASSFYLAGGPSTDTQYF
TRBJ2-7,TRBV7-9,NA,many,TGTGCCAGCAGCTTAAAGCAGTCCCGGGACACCCTCTACGAGCAGTACTTC,CASSLKQSRDTLYEQYF
TRBJ1-1,TRBV6-1,NA,many,TGTGCCAGCAGGGGGGAGGGGGGGATCGCGACTGAAGCTTTCTTT,CASRGEGGIATEAFF
TRBJ2-3,TRBV7-3,NA,NA,TGTGCCAGCAGCCCACAGGGACGTTCGGATACGCAGTATTTT,CASSPQGRSDTQYF
TRBJ2-1,TRBV24-1,TRBD1,many,TGTGCCACCAGTACAGGGGAGAGCTCCTACAATGAGCAGTTCTTC,CATSTGESSYNEQFF
TRBJ1-1,TRBV20-1,NA,many,TGCAGTGCTACCGCGGACTATGATGCTTTCTTT,CSATADYDAFF
TRBJ2-5,TRBV3-1,NA,few,TGTGCCAGCAGCCTTGAGCCACAGAAACAAGAGACCCAGTACTTC,CASSLEPQKQETQYF
TRBJ2-3,TRBV7-9,NA,NA,TGTGCCAGCGGCCCTTTAGCCAGCACAGATACGCAGTATTTT,CASGPLASTDTQYF
TRBJ2-7,TRBV29-1,TRBD1,few,TGCAGCGTTGAAGCAACAAACAGGGGTTCCGAGCAGTACTTC,CSVEATNRGSEQYF
TRBJ1-5,TRBV12-3/TRBV12-4,NA,many,TGTGCCAGCAGTTTGAAGGGGAGCAATCAGCCCCAGCATTTT,CASSLKGSNQPQHF
TRBJ2-5,TRBV28,NA,many,TGTGCCAGCAGTTCTCCCGCCGGAGGCCAAGAGACCCAGTACTTC,CASSSPAGGQETQYF
TRBJ2-3,TRBV6-2/TRBV6-3,TRBD1,many,TGTGCCAGCAGTTACGGTCAGGGGGCGCTGACAGATACGCAGTATTTT,CASSYGQGALTDTQYF
TRBJ2-1,TRBV28,TRBD2,many,TGTGCCAGCAGTCGCCAAATGGGGGGGTACAATGAGCAGTTCTTC,CASSRQMGGYNEQFF
TRBJ2-5,TRBV24-1,NA,many,TGTGCCACCAGTGATGGGCGCCGGGACGGCTCGGAGACCCAGTACTTC,CATSDGRRDGSETQYF
TRBJ2-6,TRBV5-1,NA,NA,TGCGCCAGCTTAGGGAGTGGGGCCAACGTCCTGACTTTC,CASLGSGANVLTF
TRBJ2-1,TRBV7-3,NA,many,TGTGCCAGCAGCTTAAATCAAAGGGAGAGTTCGTGGAATGAGCAGTTCTTC,CASSLNQRESSWNEQFF
TRBJ1-3,TRBV28,NA,many,TGTGCCAGCAGTTTATACTGGGGTCCCGAGTTGGCGGTCACCATATATTTT,CASSLYWGPELAVTIYF
TRBJ1-1,TRBV13,NA,many,TGTGCCAGCAGCCTTAGTGAGGGGGTTAACACTGAAGCTTTCTTT,CASSLSEGVNTEAFF
TRBJ2-7,TRBV12-3/TRBV12-4,NA,NA,TGTGCCAGCAGTTATTTTACGGCAGGAACCTACGAGCAGTACTTC,CASSYFTAGTYEQYF
TRBJ2-1,TRBV5-1,TRBD1,NA,TGCGCCAGCAGCTTGGGGACAGGGGGTATCAATGAGCAGTTCTTC,CASSLGTGGINEQFF
TRBJ2-1,TRBV11-3,TRBD2,many,TGTGCCAGCAGCCTGAGGGGAGGACTAGTCGATGAGCAGTTCTTC,CASSLRGGLVDEQFF
TRBJ2-7,TRBV29-1,NA,few,TGCAGCGCGCTGGGCCAGGGGGGCGGCGAGCAGTACTTC,CSALGQGGGEQYF
TRBJ2-7,TRBV12-3/TRBV12-4,NA,many,TGTGCCAGCAGTCGTTCGTCGGGACGGGGCTCCTACGAGCAGTACTTC,CASSRSSGRGSYEQYF
TRBJ1-5,TRBV12-3/TRBV12-4,TRBD1,many,TGTGCCAGCTCACCCGGACAGGGAGCGAATCAGCCCCAGCATTTT,CASSPGQGANQPQHF
TRBJ2-7,TRBV16,NA,few,TGTGCCAGCAGCCAAAAGTCTTCCTACGAGCAGTACTTC,CASSQKSSYEQYF
TRBJ2-5,TRBV7-8,TRBD2,few,TGTGCCAGCAGGTTGGCTAGCGGGAGTGCGGGCCAAGAGACCCAGTACTTC,CASRLASGSAGQETQYF
TRBJ2-7,TRBV28,TRBD2,NA,TGTGCCAGCAGTCCAAGTACAGCGGGAGGGCCCGAGCAGTACTTC,CASSPSTAGGPEQYF
TRBJ2-7,TRBV30,TRBD1,few,TGTGCCTGGAGTGTACTAGGGACAGGCAGCTACGAGCAGTACTTC,CAWSVLGTGSYEQYF
TRBJ1-2,TRBV6-1,NA,few,TGTGCCAGCAGTGCACAGGATCCTAGGGGCTACACCTTC,CASSAQDPRGYTF
TRBJ2-7,TRBV3-1,NA,few,TGTGCCAGCAGCCACGGCACGGTTTCTTACAATGAGCAGTACTTC,CASSHGTVSYNEQYF